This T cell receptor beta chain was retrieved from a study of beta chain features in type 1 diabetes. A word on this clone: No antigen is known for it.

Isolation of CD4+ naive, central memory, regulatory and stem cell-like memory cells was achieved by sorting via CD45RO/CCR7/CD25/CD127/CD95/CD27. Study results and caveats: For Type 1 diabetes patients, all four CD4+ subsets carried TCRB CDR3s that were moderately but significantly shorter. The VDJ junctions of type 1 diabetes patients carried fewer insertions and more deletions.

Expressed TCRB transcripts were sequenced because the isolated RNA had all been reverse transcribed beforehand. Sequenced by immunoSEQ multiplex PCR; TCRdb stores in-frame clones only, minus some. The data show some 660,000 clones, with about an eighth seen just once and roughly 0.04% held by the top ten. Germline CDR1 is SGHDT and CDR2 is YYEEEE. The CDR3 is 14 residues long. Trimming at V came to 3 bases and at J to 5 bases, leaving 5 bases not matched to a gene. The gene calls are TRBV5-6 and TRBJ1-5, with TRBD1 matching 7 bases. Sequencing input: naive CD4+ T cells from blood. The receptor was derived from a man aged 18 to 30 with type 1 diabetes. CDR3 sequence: CASSYDRVDQPQHF. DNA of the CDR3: TGTGCCAGCAGCTACGACAGGGTAGATCAGCCCCAGCATTTT.